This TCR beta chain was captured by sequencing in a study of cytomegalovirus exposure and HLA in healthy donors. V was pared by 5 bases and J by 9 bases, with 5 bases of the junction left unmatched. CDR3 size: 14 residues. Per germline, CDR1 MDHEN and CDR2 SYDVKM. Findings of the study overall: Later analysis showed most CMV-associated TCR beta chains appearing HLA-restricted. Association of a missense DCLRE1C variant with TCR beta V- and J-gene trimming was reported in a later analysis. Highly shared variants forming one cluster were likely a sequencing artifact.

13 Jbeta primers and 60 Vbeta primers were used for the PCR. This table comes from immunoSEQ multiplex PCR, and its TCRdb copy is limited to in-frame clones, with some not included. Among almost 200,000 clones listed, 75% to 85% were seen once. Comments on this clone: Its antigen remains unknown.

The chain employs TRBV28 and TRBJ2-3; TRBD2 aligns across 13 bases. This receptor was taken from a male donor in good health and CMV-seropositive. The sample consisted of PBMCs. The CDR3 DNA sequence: TGTGCCAGCAGTCTTGGGACTAGCGGGATGACGCAGTATTTT. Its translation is CASSLGTSGMTQYF.